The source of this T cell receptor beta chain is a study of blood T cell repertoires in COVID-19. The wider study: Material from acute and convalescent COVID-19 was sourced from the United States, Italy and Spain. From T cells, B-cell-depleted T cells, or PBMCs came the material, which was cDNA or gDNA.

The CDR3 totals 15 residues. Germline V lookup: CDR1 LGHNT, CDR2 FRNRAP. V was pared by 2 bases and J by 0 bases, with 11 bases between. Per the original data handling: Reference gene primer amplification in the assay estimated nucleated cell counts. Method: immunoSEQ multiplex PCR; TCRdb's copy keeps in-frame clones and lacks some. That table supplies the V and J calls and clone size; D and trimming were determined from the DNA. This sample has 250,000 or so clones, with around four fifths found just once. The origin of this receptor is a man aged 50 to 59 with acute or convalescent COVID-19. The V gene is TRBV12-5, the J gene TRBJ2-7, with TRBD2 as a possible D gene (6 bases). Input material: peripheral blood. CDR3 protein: CASGLLEGYSYEQYF. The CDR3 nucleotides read TGTGCTAGTGGTTTGTTGGAGGGATACTCCTACGAGCAGTACTTC.